The clone carrying this T cell receptor (beta chain) was seen at least ten times. No antigen is known for it. From the 5' RACE reads, TCRdb called clonotypes with MiXCR, one entry per CDR3 protein. The sample lists about 810,000 distinct CDR3 sequences, around an eighth occurring once. Trimming removed 6 bases from V and 0 bases from J, with 12 bases in between. CDR3 length equals 15 residues. This specimen belongs to a study of identical twins. Regarding the study as a whole: Out-of-frame TCR alpha sharing observed in monozygotic twins exceeded model estimates. There was an excess of low generation probability in the out-of-frame alpha sequences that twins shared. Cord blood's abundant beta clonotypes had fewer insertions, unlike memory repertoires. The study drew conclusions from cross-sectional statistical analysis, not from following the same donors.

This same sample was also part of a study on yellow fever vaccine responses in identical twins.

Specimen: PBMCs. The V call is TRBV12-3 or TRBV12-4, the J call TRBJ1-5, with a tentative D call TRBD1 (5 bases). This receptor was taken from a woman under 30 in good health. CDR3 loop: CASRPTDYSNQPQHF. The CDR3 DNA reads as TGTGCCAGCAGGCCGACAGATTATAGCAATCAGCCCCAGCATTTT.